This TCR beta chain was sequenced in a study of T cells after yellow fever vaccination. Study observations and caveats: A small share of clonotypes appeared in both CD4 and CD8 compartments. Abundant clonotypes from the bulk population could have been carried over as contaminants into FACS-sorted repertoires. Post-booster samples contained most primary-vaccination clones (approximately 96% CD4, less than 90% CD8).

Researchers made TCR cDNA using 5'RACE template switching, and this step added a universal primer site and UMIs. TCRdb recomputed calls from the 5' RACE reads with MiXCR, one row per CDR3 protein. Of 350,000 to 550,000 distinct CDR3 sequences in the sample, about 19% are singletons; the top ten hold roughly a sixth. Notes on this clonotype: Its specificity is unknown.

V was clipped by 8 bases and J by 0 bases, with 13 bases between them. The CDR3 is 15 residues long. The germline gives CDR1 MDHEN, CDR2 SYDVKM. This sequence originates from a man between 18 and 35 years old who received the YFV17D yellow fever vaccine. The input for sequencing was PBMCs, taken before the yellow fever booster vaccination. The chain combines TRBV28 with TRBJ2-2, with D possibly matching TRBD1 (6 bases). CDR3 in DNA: TGTGCCAGCCGACCGGACAGTGCGAACACCGGGGAGCTGTTTTTT. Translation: CASRPDSANTGELFF.